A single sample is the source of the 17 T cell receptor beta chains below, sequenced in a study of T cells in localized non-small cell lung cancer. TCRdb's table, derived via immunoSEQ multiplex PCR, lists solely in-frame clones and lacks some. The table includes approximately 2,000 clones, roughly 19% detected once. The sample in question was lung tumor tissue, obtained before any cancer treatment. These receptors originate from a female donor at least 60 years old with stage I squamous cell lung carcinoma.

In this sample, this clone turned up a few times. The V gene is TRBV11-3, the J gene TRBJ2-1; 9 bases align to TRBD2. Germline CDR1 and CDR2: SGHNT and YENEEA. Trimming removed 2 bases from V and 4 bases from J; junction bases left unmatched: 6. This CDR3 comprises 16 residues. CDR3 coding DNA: TGTGCCAGCAGCTTAAGGCCTAGCGGGGCTTACAATGAGCAGTTCTTC. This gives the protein CASSLRPSGAYNEQFF. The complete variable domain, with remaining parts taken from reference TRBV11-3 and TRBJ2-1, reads EAGVVQSPRYKIIEKKQPVAFWCNPISGHNTLYWYLQNLGQGPELLIRYENEEAVDDSQLPKDRFSAERLKGVDSTLKIQPAELGDSAVYLCASSLRPSGAYNEQFFGPGTRLTVL.

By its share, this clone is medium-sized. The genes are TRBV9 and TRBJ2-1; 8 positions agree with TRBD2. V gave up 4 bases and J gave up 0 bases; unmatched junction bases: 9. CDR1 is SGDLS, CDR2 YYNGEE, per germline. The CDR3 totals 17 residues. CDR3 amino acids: CASSLRGSGDSYNEQFF. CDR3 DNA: TGTGCCAGCAGCCTCCGCGGTAGCGGGGACTCCTACAATGAGCAGTTCTTC.

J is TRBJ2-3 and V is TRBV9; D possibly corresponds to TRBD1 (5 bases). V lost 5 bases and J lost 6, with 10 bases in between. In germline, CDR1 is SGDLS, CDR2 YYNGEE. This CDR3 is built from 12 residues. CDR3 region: CASSRGTDTQYF. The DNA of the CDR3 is TGTGCCAGCAGTAGGGGAACGGATACGCAGTATTTT.

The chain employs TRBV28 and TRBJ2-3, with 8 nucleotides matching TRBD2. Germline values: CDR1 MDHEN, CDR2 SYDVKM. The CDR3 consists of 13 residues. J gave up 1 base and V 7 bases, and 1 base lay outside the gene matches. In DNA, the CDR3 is TGTGCCAGCAAAGCGGGAGGCACAGATACGCAGTATTTT. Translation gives CASKAGGTDTQYF.

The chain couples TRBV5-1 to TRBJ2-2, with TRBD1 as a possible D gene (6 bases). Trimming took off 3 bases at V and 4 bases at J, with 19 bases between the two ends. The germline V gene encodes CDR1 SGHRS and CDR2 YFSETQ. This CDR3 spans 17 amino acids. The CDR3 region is CASSSGQNREGTGELFF. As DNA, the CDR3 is TGCGCCAGCAGCTCAGGACAGAACCGCGAGGGCACCGGGGAGCTGTTTTTT.

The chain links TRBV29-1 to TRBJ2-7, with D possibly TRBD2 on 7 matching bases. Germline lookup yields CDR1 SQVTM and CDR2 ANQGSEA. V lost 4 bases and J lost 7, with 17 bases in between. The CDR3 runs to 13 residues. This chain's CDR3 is CSVGTGGQKEQYF. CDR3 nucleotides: TGCAGCGTTGGGACCGGGGGGCAGAAAGAGCAGTACTTC.

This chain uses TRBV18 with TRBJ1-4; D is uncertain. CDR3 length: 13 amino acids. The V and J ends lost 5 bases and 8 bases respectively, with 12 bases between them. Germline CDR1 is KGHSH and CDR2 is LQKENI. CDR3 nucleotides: TGTGCCAGCTCAGCGCCCGGGGAGGAAAAACTGTTTTTT. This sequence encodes CASSAPGEEKLFF.

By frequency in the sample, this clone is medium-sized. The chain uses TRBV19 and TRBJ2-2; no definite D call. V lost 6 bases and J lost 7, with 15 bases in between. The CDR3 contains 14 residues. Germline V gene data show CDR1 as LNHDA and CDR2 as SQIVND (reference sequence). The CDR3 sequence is CASSPGGGSGELFF. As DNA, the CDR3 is TGTGCCAGTAGCCCTGGCGGCGGTAGCGGGGAGCTGTTTTTT.

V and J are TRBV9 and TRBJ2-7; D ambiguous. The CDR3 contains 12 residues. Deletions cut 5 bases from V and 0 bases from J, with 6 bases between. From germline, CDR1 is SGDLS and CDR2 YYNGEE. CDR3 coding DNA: TGTGCCAGCAGTGCAGACTCCTACGAGCAGTACTTC. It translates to CASSADSYEQYF.

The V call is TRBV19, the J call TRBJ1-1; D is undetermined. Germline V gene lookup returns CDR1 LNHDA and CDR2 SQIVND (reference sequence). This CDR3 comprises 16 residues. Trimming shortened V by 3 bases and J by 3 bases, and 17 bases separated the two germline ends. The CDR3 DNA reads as TGTGCCAGTAGTATTTTGGGGATCGGTCCGGACACTGAAGCTTTCTTT. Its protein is CASSILGIGPDTEAFF. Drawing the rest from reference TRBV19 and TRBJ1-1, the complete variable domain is DGGITQSPKYLFRKEGQNVTLSCEQNLNHDAMYWYRQDPGQGLRLIYYSQIVNDFQKGDIAEGYSVSREKKESFPLTVTSAQKNPTAFYLCASSILGIGPDTEAFFGQGTRLTVV.

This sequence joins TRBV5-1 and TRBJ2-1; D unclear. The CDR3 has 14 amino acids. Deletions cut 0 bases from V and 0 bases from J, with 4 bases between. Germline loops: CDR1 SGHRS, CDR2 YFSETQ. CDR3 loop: CASSLGDSYNEQFF. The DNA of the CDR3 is TGCGCCAGCAGCTTGGGGGACTCCTACAATGAGCAGTTCTTC.

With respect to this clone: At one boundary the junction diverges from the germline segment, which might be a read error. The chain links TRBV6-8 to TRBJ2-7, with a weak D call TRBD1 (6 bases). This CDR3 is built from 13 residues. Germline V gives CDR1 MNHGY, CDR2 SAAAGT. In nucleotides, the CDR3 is TGTGCCAGCAGTGACTCCTGGGGGCAATCGCAGTACTTC. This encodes CASSDSWGQSQYF.

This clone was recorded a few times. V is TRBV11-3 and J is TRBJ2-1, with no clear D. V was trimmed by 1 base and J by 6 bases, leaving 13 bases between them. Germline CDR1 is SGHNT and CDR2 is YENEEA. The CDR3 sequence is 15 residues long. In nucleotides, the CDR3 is TGTGCCAGCAGCTTAGTATTCTTCGGTCGCAATGAGCAGTTCTTC. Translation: CASSLVFFGRNEQFF.

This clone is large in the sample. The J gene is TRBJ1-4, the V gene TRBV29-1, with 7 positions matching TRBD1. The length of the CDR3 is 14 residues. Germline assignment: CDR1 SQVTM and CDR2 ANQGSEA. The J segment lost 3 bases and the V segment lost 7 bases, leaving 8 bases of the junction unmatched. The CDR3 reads CSASSGTANEKLFF. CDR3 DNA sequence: TGCAGCGCATCGTCCGGGACAGCTAATGAAAAACTGTTTTTT.

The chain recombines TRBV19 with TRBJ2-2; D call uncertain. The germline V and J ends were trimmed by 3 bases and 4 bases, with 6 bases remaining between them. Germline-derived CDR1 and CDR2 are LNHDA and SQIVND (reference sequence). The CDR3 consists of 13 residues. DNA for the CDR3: TGTGCCAGTAGTATGACGACCACCGGGGAGCTGTTTTTT. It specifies CASSMTTTGELFF. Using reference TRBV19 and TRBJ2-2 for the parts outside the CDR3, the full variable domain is DGGITQSPKYLFRKEGQNVTLSCEQNLNHDAMYWYRQDPGQGLRLIYYSQIVNDFQKGDIAEGYSVSREKKESFPLTVTSAQKNPTAFYLCASSMTTTGELFFGEGSRLTVL.

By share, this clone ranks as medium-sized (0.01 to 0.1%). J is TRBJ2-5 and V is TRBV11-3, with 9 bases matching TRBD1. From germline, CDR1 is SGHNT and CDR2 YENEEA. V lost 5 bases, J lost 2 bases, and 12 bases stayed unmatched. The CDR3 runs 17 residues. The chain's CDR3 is CASSVPLDRGEQETQYF. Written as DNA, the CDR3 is TGTGCCAGCAGCGTACCATTGGACAGGGGAGAGCAAGAGACCCAGTACTTC. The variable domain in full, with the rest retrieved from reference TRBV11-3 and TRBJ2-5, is EAGVVQSPRYKIIEKKQPVAFWCNPISGHNTLYWYLQNLGQGPELLIRYENEEAVDDSQLPKDRFSAERLKGVDSTLKIQPAELGDSAVYLCASSVPLDRGEQETQYFGPGTRLLVL.

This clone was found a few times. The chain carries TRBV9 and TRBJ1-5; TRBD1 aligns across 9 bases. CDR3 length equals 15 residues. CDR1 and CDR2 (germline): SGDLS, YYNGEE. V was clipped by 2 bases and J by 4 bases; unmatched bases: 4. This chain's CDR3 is CASSVTGGVNQPQHF. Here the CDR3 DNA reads TGTGCCAGCAGCGTGACAGGGGGGGTTAATCAGCCCCAGCATTTT.